This T cell receptor beta chain was sequenced for a study of blood T cell repertoires in COVID-19. Study overall: Sources were T cells, B-cell-depleted T cells, or PBMCs; the material itself was cDNA or gDNA.

Sequenced by immunoSEQ multiplex PCR; TCRdb stores in-frame clones only, minus some. The data contain a few hundred thousand clones, over 75% of them singletons. Participants were aged 18 to 89 years from 20 to 30 US areas. Grouping used clinical history reported by participants in a survey and questionnaire. There are 15 residues in the CDR3. V lost 0 bases to trimming and J lost 8 bases; unmatched junction nucleotides: 2. In germline, CDR1 is SGDLS, CDR2 YYNGEE. As to this clone: Other DNA sequences within the sample encode an identical CDR3.

The sample consisted of PBMCs or T cells enriched from blood (not recorded which). The receptor's source is a young man who had recovered from COVID-19. The rearrangement links TRBV9 to TRBJ1-4; 12 bases fit TRBD1. This CDR3 is CASSVGGTGGEKLFF. The DNA of the CDR3 is TGTGCCAGCAGCGTAGGAGGGACAGGGGGCGAAAAACTGTTTTTT.